Shown below are 25 T cell receptor beta chains from a single sample sequenced in a study of Ad26.COV2.S vaccination and SARS-CoV-2 variants. Documented treatment: 15 to 20 received Ad26.COV2.S at low or high dose, single or two shots; roughly five received placebo; per-sample allocation not given. Sampling took place 63 days after the first vaccine or placebo injection. Assay used: immunoSEQ multiplex PCR; TCRdb lists only in-frame clones, some missing. The profile covers about 390,000 clones, with around nine tenths appearing a single time and about 3.6% taken by the ten largest. Specimen: peripheral blood, collected in a trial of Ad26.COV2.S vaccine versus placebo. The receptors come from a person aged 18-65 years who received the Ad26.COV2.S COVID-19 vaccine or a placebo.

This chain connects TRBV5-8 to TRBJ1-4; 7 bases are a match to TRBD1. Losses at the gene ends were 4 bases for V and 3 bases for J; bases not matched to a gene: 6. The germline V gene has CDR1 SGHTS and CDR2 YDEGEE. This CDR3 is 15 amino acids long. CDR3 DNA: TGTGCCAGCAGCCTGACAGGGACGGCTAATGAAAAACTGTTTTTT. Amino acids: CASSLTGTANEKLFF.

V and J are TRBV5-4 and TRBJ2-3; 8 nucleotides match TRBD2. J lost 0 bases, V lost 4 bases, and 10 bases had no gene match. The germline V gene encodes CDR1 SGHNT and CDR2 YYREEE (reference sequence). This CDR3 comprises 17 residues. The DNA of the CDR3 is TGTGCCAGCAGCCTCAAGCGGGAGAACCCTAGCACAGATACGCAGTATTTT. Encoded protein: CASSLKRENPSTDTQYF. The full variable domain, with the rest looked up from reference TRBV5-4 and TRBJ2-3, is ETGVTQSPTHLIKTRGQQVTLRCSSQSGHNTVSWYQQALGQGPQFIFQYYREEENGRGNFPPRFSGLQFPNYSSELNVNALELDDSALYLCASSLKRENPSTDTQYFGPGTRLTVL.

CDR3 nucleotide sequence: TGCGCCAGCAGCTTACTTACCGGGACAGGGGACGAGCAGTACTTC. The encoded protein is CASSLLTGTGDEQYF. The chain links TRBV5-1 to TRBJ2-7, with 10 bases aligning to TRBD1. The CDR3 length is 15 residues. Trimming at V came to 2 bases and at J to 5 bases, leaving 7 bases not matched to a gene. Germline lookup yields CDR1 SGHRS and CDR2 YFSETQ.

The genes are TRBV7-6 and TRBJ1-2; possible D gene TRBD1, 6 bases. The length of the CDR3 is 16 residues. Germline V gene data show CDR1 as SGHVS and CDR2 as FNYEAQ. Between the trimmed V and J ends, which lost 4 bases and 2 bases, there was a span of 17 bases. CDR3 region: CASSSGEGSANYGYTF. The CDR3 nucleotides read TGTGCCAGCAGCTCAGGGGAGGGGAGCGCCAACTATGGCTACACCTTC. Full variable domain (outside the CDR3, taken from reference TRBV7-6 and TRBJ1-2): GAGVSQSPRYKVTKRGQDVALRCDPISGHVSLYWYRQALGQGPEFLTYFNYEAQQDKSGLPNDRFSAERPEGSISTLTIQRTEQRDSAMYRCASSSGEGSANYGYTFGSGTRLTVV.

The CDR3, as DNA: TGTGCCAGCAGCATTAGGCGGGTCGGCAACTACGAGCAGTACTTC. Its translation: CASSIRRVGNYEQYF. The J gene is TRBJ2-7, the V gene TRBV7-9, with a possible D match to TRBD2 (5 bases). Germline loops: CDR1 SEHNR, CDR2 FQNEAQ (reference sequence). V lost 5 bases and J lost 3, with 17 bases in between. The CDR3 length is 15 residues.

This clone was counted a few times. The J gene is TRBJ1-2, the V gene TRBV5-8; D remains unclear. Trimming removed 7 bases at V and 4 bases at J, with 14 bases between. Germline values: CDR1 SGHTS, CDR2 YDEGEE. The CDR3 loop spans 13 amino acids. In nucleotides, the CDR3 is TGTGCCAGCTCGGGCGGGAAGGGCTATGGCTACACCTTC. It specifies CASSGGKGYGYTF.

This chain connects TRBV5-6 to TRBJ2-5; D gene unclear. This CDR3 spans 15 amino acids. The V end was cut by 0 bases, the J end by 1 base, with 10 bases between. Germline CDR1 reads SGHDT; CDR2 reads YYEEEE. CDR3 residues: CASSLGGSFQETQYF. The CDR3 nucleotides read TGTGCCAGCAGCTTGGGAGGCTCCTTCCAAGAGACCCAGTACTTC.

The rearrangement joins TRBV3-1 (or the pseudogene TRBV3-2) to TRBJ1-2, with D unclear. The ends were cut back, 0 bases at V and 2 bases at J, with 7 bases in the middle. Germline V gene sequence: CDR1 LGHDT, CDR2 YNNKEL (reference sequence). This CDR3 spans 14 amino acids. CDR3 sequence (DNA): TGTGCCAGCAGCCAAGAGTCTTCCAACTATGGCTACACCTTC. It encodes CASSQESSNYGYTF.

To note about this clone: The sample has other DNA sequences that encode this CDR3 too. The J gene is TRBJ2-5, the V gene TRBV12-3 or TRBV12-4, with unresolved D. V lost 3 bases and J lost 5, with 4 bases in between. This CDR3 comprises 11 residues. CDR3 amino acids: CASSFLETQYF. The CDR3 DNA sequence: TGTGCCAGCAGTTTTCTGGAGACCCAGTACTTC.

The CDR3 here is CAWSVRGLAGENEQYF. The CDR3 DNA reads TGTGCCTGGAGTGTAAGGGGACTAGCGGGGGAAAACGAGCAGTACTTC. The chain has TRBV30 and TRBJ2-7, with TRBD2 matching 14 bases. V trimming: 0 bases; J trimming: 5 bases; junction bases outside the gene matches: 6. The CDR3 totals 16 residues. In germline, CDR1 is GTSNPN, CDR2 SVGIG (reference sequence).

The rearrangement links TRBV9 to TRBJ1-2; possible D gene TRBD1, 5 bases. The CDR3 is made up of 14 amino acids. Germline V lookup: CDR1 SGDLS, CDR2 YYNGEE. V shed 5 bases and J shed 0 bases, with 11 bases lying between them. The CDR3, as DNA: TGTGCCAGCAGAGGGGAGGGATCTAACTATGGCTACACCTTC. This encodes CASRGEGSNYGYTF. The full variable domain, with the rest looked up from reference TRBV9 and TRBJ1-2, is DSGVTQTPKHLITATGQRVTLRCSPRSGDLSVYWYQQSLDQGLQFLIQYYNGEERAKGNILERFSAQQFPDLHSELNLSSLELGDSALYFCASRGEGSNYGYTFGSGTRLTVV.

CDR3 sequence reads: CASSLTGLQFF. The CDR3 DNA is TGTGCCAGCAGCTTGACGGGGTTGCAGTTCTTC. The gene calls are TRBV5-6 and TRBJ2-1; weak D call: TRBD2 (5 bases). Trimming removed 1 base from V and 12 bases from J, with 8 bases in between. Germline V gene lookup returns CDR1 SGHDT and CDR2 YYEEEE. The CDR3 is made up of 11 amino acids.

The chain has TRBV7-6 and TRBJ1-2; 8 positions match TRBD1. J lost 7 bases, V lost 4 bases, and 11 bases had no gene match. The CDR3 sequence is 15 residues long. CDR1 and CDR2 (germline): SGHVS, FNYEAQ. The CDR3 DNA reads TGTGCCAGCAGCTCCCAAAACCAGGGGGCGGGTGGCTACACCTTC. It specifies CASSSQNQGAGGYTF.

This chain connects TRBV6-1 to TRBJ1-3; D is perhaps TRBD1 (5 bases). This CDR3 contains 15 residues. V shed 0 bases and J shed 7 bases, with 13 bases lying between them. The germline V gene encodes CDR1 MNHNS and CDR2 SASEGT. The CDR3 sequence is CASSEARDYGNTIYF. The CDR3 DNA follows: TGTGCCAGCAGTGAAGCCCGGGACTACGGCAACACCATATATTTT.

As for this clone: This specimen includes other DNA sequences encoding the same CDR3. V usage is TRBV7-9 and J usage is TRBJ1-1, with D uncertain. CDR1 SEHNR and CDR2 FQNEAQ come from the germline V gene (reference sequence). CDR3 size: 13 residues. Trimming removed 2 bases from V and 1 base from J, with 5 bases in between. CDR3 DNA: TGTGCCAGCAGCTTAAGTGGGAACACTGAAGCTTTCTTT. Translated, it gives CASSLSGNTEAFF.

The V and J genes are TRBV6-2 or TRBV6-3 and TRBJ2-7; D gene ambiguous. CDR1 MNHEY and CDR2 SVGEGT come from the germline V gene. V dropped 2 bases and J dropped 5 bases, with 19 bases sitting between them. The CDR3 loop spans 16 amino acids. CDR3 residues: CASSYLPSRGDDEQYF. The CDR3 DNA reads TGTGCCAGCAGTTACCTCCCGAGCCGTGGTGACGACGAGCAGTACTTC.

This clone appeared a single time. The chain links TRBV7-8 to TRBJ2-3, with a possible D match to TRBD2 (6 bases). V was clipped by 0 bases and J by 0 bases, with 13 bases between them. This CDR3 region has 17 residues. CDR1 is SGHVS and CDR2 is FQNEAQ in the germline V gene. In DNA, the CDR3 is TGTGCCAGCAGCTTAGCCCCATGGGGGAGGAGCACAGATACGCAGTATTTT. Amino acid sequence: CASSLAPWGRSTDTQYF.

This chain joins TRBV6-2 or TRBV6-3 and TRBJ2-7; either TRBD1 or TRBD2 may fit D (6 bases each). V was cut by 5 bases and J by 6 bases, with 11 bases left in between. This CDR3 is built from 12 residues. Germline V gives CDR1 MNHEY, CDR2 SVGEGT. CDR3 region: CASSRRGLEQYF. DNA for the CDR3: TGTGCCAGCAGTCGTCGGGGGCTCGAGCAGTACTTC.

The chain couples TRBV7-9 to TRBJ1-2, with 8 bases aligning to TRBD1. The length of the CDR3 is 16 residues. V shed 4 bases, J shed 0 bases, and the junction held 7 bases outside the gene matches. The germline CDR1 and CDR2 sequences are SEHNR and FQNEAQ (reference sequence). The CDR3 DNA follows: TGTGCCAGCAGCTCAATCCGGACAGGGCCTAACTATGGCTACACCTTC. Its protein product is CASSSIRTGPNYGYTF. Together with reference TRBV7-9 and TRBJ1-2, the CDR3 gives the full variable domain: DTGVSQNPRHKITKRGQNVTFRCDPISEHNRLYWYRQTLGQGPEFLTYFQNEAQLEKSRLLSDRFSAERPKGSFSTLEIQRTEQGDSAMYLCASSSIRTGPNYGYTFGSGTRLTVV.

The gene calls are TRBV19 and TRBJ2-7; D unclear. Germline-derived CDR1 and CDR2 are LNHDA and SQIVND (reference sequence). The CDR3 totals 15 residues. The V gene lost 0 bases and the J gene lost 7 bases, with 16 bases spanning the gap. The DNA of the CDR3 is TGTGCCAGTAGTATAGATTCCCTCCTTACTAAAGAGCAGTACTTC. Protein sequence: CASSIDSLLTKEQYF.

CDR3 nucleotides: TGTGCCAGCAGTGAAAATCAGAACAATGAAAAACTGTTTTTT. Translating gives CASSENQNNEKLFF. The J gene is TRBJ1-4, the V gene TRBV6-1, with unresolved D. Germline V gene lookup returns CDR1 MNHNS and CDR2 SASEGT. The CDR3 contains 14 residues. Trimming pared 2 bases from V and 5 bases from J, leaving 9 bases between.

This chain joins TRBV4-3 and TRBJ1-2; no reliable D call. V shed 0 bases and J shed 5 bases, with 25 bases lying between them. The CDR3 covers 19 residues. The germline V gene encodes CDR1 LGHNA and CDR2 YSLEER. CDR3 sequence reads: CASSQDPPGNLRQWYGYTF. CDR3 in DNA: TGCGCCAGCAGCCAAGATCCCCCCGGAAACTTAAGACAATGGTATGGCTACACCTTC.

This clone was observed a single time. The gene calls are TRBV27 and TRBJ2-1; TRBD1 agrees at 7 bases. Germline assignment: CDR1 MNHEY and CDR2 SMNVEV (reference sequence). CDR3 length equals 15 residues. The J segment lost 0 bases and the V segment lost 6 bases, leaving 5 bases of the junction unmatched. CDR3 loop: CASRIGQVSYNEQFF. The CDR3, as DNA: TGTGCCAGCAGAATAGGACAGGTCTCCTACAATGAGCAGTTCTTC.

The chain joins TRBV7-2 to TRBJ2-2; 9 bases match TRBD1. This CDR3 has 16 residues. Germline assignment: CDR1 SGHTA and CDR2 FQGNSA. Trimming cost V 5 bases and J 1 base; bases outside gene matches: 5. In nucleotides, the CDR3 is TGTGCCAGCAGCCCCCGGGACAGGGAGAACACCGGGGAGCTGTTTTTT. Translated: CASSPRDRENTGELFF.

Only one count was recorded for this clone. The CDR3 DNA follows: TGTGCCAGCAGCCGAGCGGGTGGACAGGGCTACAATGAGCAGTTCTTC. It specifies CASSRAGGQGYNEQFF. This chain joins TRBV7-8 and TRBJ2-1, with 8 bases that match TRBD1. The germline V gene encodes CDR1 SGHVS and CDR2 FQNEAQ. V gave up 5 bases and J gave up 3 bases; unmatched junction bases: 9. The CDR3 length is 16 residues.